A single sample gave rise to the 21 T cell receptor beta chains below, sequenced in a study of blood T cell repertoires in COVID-19. Sequencing was performed with immunoSEQ multiplex PCR; in TCRdb, only in-frame clones are kept and a portion is missing. The table records 90,000 or so clones, about 89% of them present only once. The sequenced sample consisted of peripheral blood. These receptors were taken from a human donor with active COVID-19. The donor label of this sample is uncertain.

The chain links TRBV9 to TRBJ1-2, with TRBD1 identical over 7 bases. CDR3 size: 12 residues. V gave up 5 bases and J gave up 4 bases; unmatched junction bases: 2. Germline V lookup: CDR1 SGDLS, CDR2 YYNGEE. CDR3 in amino acids: CASRGQSYGYTF. The CDR3 region has the DNA TGTGCCAGCAGGGGACAGAGCTATGGCTACACCTTC.

The gene calls are TRBV10-3 and TRBJ1-1; D is unclear. Germline V gene sequence: CDR1 ENHRY, CDR2 SYGVKD. Trimming left V 3 bases short and J 5 bases short, with 7 bases between. The CDR3 contains 12 residues. CDR3 sequence: CAISETGTEAFF. The DNA of the CDR3 is TGTGCCATCAGTGAAACGGGGACTGAAGCTTTCTTT.

The chain is built from TRBV19 and TRBJ1-2, with 8 bases identical to TRBD1. CDR1 is LNHDA and CDR2 is SQIVND in the germline V gene (reference sequence). The CDR3 sequence is 12 residues long. V lost 3 bases, J lost 12 bases, and 6 bases stayed unmatched. CDR3 amino acids: CASSISGGGNTF. For the CDR3, the DNA is TGTGCCAGTAGTATTTCAGGGGGCGGAAACACCTTC.

The chain is built from TRBV20-1 and TRBJ1-5; 7 bases line up with TRBD1. The CDR3 is 14 residues long. Germline values: CDR1 DFQATT, CDR2 SNEGSKA (reference sequence). With V trimmed by 3 bases and J by 6 bases, 8 bases remained unmatched. CDR3 nucleotide sequence: TGCAGTGCTAGTCGGACAGGCGGCAGTCAGCCCCAGCATTTT. The encoded protein is CSASRTGGSQPQHF.

This rearrangement joins TRBV5-4 to TRBJ1-4; D may be TRBD1 (6 bases). The germline V gene encodes CDR1 SGHNT and CDR2 YYREEE (reference sequence). Trimming pared 4 bases from V and 0 bases from J, leaving 13 bases between. CDR3 length: 16 amino acids. CDR3 region: CASSLRQDATNEKLFF. CDR3 bases: TGTGCCAGCAGCCTTAGACAGGATGCAACTAATGAAAAACTGTTTTTT.

The chain couples TRBV3-1 (or the pseudogene TRBV3-2) to TRBJ2-7; tentative D call: TRBD1 (5 bases). Trimming cost V 0 bases and J 1 base, with 13 bases left between them. The CDR3 runs 16 residues. Germline-derived CDR1 and CDR2 are LGHDT and YNNKEL (reference sequence). CDR3 nucleotide sequence: TGTGCCAGCAGCCAAGATCCACAGGTTCTTTCCTACGAGCAGTACTTC. This gives the protein CASSQDPQVLSYEQYF.

The chain recombines TRBV5-6 with TRBJ1-1; 7 bases fit TRBD1. The CDR3 length is 11 residues. CDR1 SGHDT and CDR2 YYEEEE come from the germline V gene. The ends lost 4 bases at V and 8 bases at J; junction bases unmatched: 2. This chain's CDR3 is CASSLQGEAFF. The CDR3 nucleotides read TGTGCCAGCAGCCTACAGGGGGAAGCTTTCTTT.

The rearrangement links TRBV6-5 to TRBJ1-2, with 10 bases lining up with TRBD1. The CDR3 length is 13 residues. Trimming at V came to 7 bases and at J to 6 bases, leaving 5 bases not matched to a gene. The germline V gene has CDR1 MNHEY and CDR2 SVGAGI. CDR3 bases: TGTGCCAGCACCCTGGACAGGGGGGATGGCTACACCTTC. Its protein product is CASTLDRGDGYTF.

The chain has TRBV5-1 and TRBJ2-5; 10 bases match TRBD2. This CDR3 has 14 amino acids. CDR1 and CDR2 from the germline V gene are SGHRS and YFSETQ. Trimming cost V 4 bases and J 2 bases; bases outside gene matches: 2. This chain's CDR3 is CASSRSGGQETQYF. The CDR3 region has the DNA TGCGCCAGCAGCCGTAGCGGGGGGCAAGAGACCCAGTACTTC. Full variable domain (missing parts from reference TRBV5-1 and TRBJ2-5): KAGVTQTPRYLIKTRGQQVTLSCSPISGHRSVSWYQQTPGQGLQFLFEYFSETQRNKGNFPGRFSGRQFSNSRSEMNVSTLELGDSALYLCASSRSGGQETQYFGPGTRLLVL.

Details on this clone: Relative to the germline gene, one junction end is altered; a read error may explain this. V gene TRBV7-7 combines with J gene TRBJ2-2; 9 nucleotides agree with TRBD2. This CDR3 has 17 residues. The germline gives CDR1 SSHAT, CDR2 FNYEAQ (reference sequence). The CDR3 bases are TGTGCTAGCAGCTTATTCCCGCGGGGGGGAAACACCGGGGAGCTGTTTTTT. As protein: CASSLFPRGGNTGELFF.

V and J are TRBV20-1 and TRBJ2-7, with D possibly TRBD2 on 6 matching bases. V lost 3 bases and J lost 0, with 21 bases in between. Germline V gene lookup returns CDR1 DFQATT and CDR2 SNEGSKA (reference sequence). The CDR3 contains 17 residues. The CDR3 protein is CSASPIEGTAVSYEQYF. CDR3 DNA sequence: TGCAGTGCTAGTCCAATTGAGGGGACTGCCGTCTCCTACGAGCAGTACTTC.

The rearrangement uses TRBV19 and TRBJ2-7, with TRBD2 matching over 9 bases. J lost 5 bases, V lost 1 base, and 6 bases had no gene match. The length of the CDR3 is 15 residues. Germline CDR1 and CDR2: LNHDA and SQIVND (reference sequence). CDR3 protein: CASSIVAGGPHEQYF. Written as DNA, the CDR3 is TGTGCCAGTAGTATAGTCGCGGGGGGGCCCCACGAGCAGTACTTC.

The J gene is TRBJ2-3, the V gene TRBV15; TRBD1 might be the D (5 bases). The length of the CDR3 is 16 residues. CDR1 and CDR2 from the germline V gene are LNHNV and YYDKDF (reference sequence). The V end was cut by 3 bases, the J end by 1 base, with 14 bases between. DNA for the CDR3: TGTGCCACCAGCAGTGCAGGGATCTTCGGCACAGATACGCAGTATTTT. Translating it yields CATSSAGIFGTDTQYF.

The chain couples TRBV10-3 to TRBJ1-6, with 7 bases fitting TRBD1. CDR3 length: 16 residues. The germline V gene encodes CDR1 ENHRY and CDR2 SYGVKD. V was pared by 6 bases and J by 3 bases, with 8 bases of the junction left unmatched. CDR3 bases: TGTGCCATCAGCACCGGGACAGCGTTCTATAATTCACCCCTCCACTTT. It translates to CAISTGTAFYNSPLHF.

The CDR3 reads CASRDRDNSPLHF. CDR3 DNA: TGCGCCAGCAGAGACAGGGATAATTCACCCCTCCACTTT. V is TRBV10-2 and J is TRBJ1-6; 7 nucleotides match TRBD1. V trimming: 6 bases; J trimming: 5 bases; junction bases outside the gene matches: 1. Germline values: CDR1 WSHSY, CDR2 SAAADI. There are 13 residues in the CDR3.

The chain employs TRBV5-4 and TRBJ2-5; a possible D gene is TRBD2 (6 bases). V lost 3 bases to trimming and J lost 0 bases, with 18 bases between them. CDR3 length equals 17 residues. CDR1 is SGHNT, CDR2 YYREEE, per germline (reference sequence). The CDR3 nucleotides read TGTGCCAGCAGCTCCGGAGGGATCCCCCCCTACCAAGAGACCCAGTACTTC. It specifies CASSSGGIPPYQETQYF. Full variable domain (remainder filled in from reference TRBV5-4 and TRBJ2-5): ETGVTQSPTHLIKTRGQQVTLRCSSQSGHNTVSWYQQALGQGPQFIFQYYREEENGRGNFPPRFSGLQFPNYSSELNVNALELDDSALYLCASSSGGIPPYQETQYFGPGTRLLVL.

This clone is a singleton in its sample. V is TRBV15 and J is TRBJ2-5, with 10 bases identical to TRBD1. In germline, CDR1 is LNHNV, CDR2 YYDKDF (reference sequence). Trimming took 0 bases from V and 5 from J; bases not matched to a gene: 3. The CDR3 contains 15 residues. The CDR3 coding sequence is TGTGCCACCAGCAGAGATAAGGGACAGGGGGAGACCCAGTACTTC. Protein product: CATSRDKGQGETQYF.

V is TRBV2 and J is TRBJ1-6; no firm D call. The CDR3 totals 19 residues. Germline V CDR1 and CDR2: SNHLY, FYNNEI. The ends were cut back, 0 bases at V and 3 bases at J, with 18 bases in the middle. This chain's CDR3 is CASSEALSWGRGYNSPLHF. The CDR3 DNA sequence: TGTGCCAGCAGTGAAGCGCTCTCCTGGGGTCGGGGCTATAATTCACCCCTCCACTTT.

This chain uses TRBV10-3 with TRBJ1-1; no clear D gene. CDR3 length: 14 residues. The V gene's germline CDR1 is ENHRY and CDR2 SYGVKD. The ends were cut back, 0 bases at V and 5 bases at J, with 10 bases in the middle. In DNA, the CDR3 is TGTGCCATCAGTGAGTCGATCCTGCAGACTGAAGCTTTCTTT. It encodes CAISESILQTEAFF.

The J gene is TRBJ2-2, the V gene TRBV29-1; TRBD2 matches 7 bases. This CDR3 is built from 15 residues. The germline gives CDR1 SQVTM, CDR2 ANQGSEA. Trimming at V came to 3 bases and at J to 7 bases, leaving 11 bases not matched to a gene. The CDR3 sequence is CSVDSRGGEGGELFF. CDR3 sequence (DNA): TGCAGCGTTGACTCCCGGGGAGGGGAAGGCGGGGAGCTGTTTTTT.

This chain links TRBV28 with TRBJ1-2; a possible D gene is TRBD1 (5 bases). The CDR3 loop spans 16 amino acids. From germline, CDR1 is MDHEN and CDR2 SYDVKM. The germline V and J ends were trimmed by 5 bases and 4 bases, with 20 bases remaining between them. CDR3 sequence reads: CASSIVTGDLRYGYTF. CDR3 nucleotides: TGTGCCAGCAGTATCGTAACAGGAGACCTTCGCTATGGCTACACCTTC.